This T cell receptor (beta chain) was profiled in a study of blood T cell repertoires in COVID-19. The method was immunoSEQ multiplex PCR; TCRdb's version includes in-frame clones alone and lacks a portion of them. The sample holds 39,000 or so clones; roughly nine tenths are singletons and the top ten take over 2%. The CDR3 spans 17 residues. Germline-derived CDR1 and CDR2 are SQVTM and ANQGSEA. V was clipped by 3 bases and J by 4 bases; unmatched bases: 11. This sequence originates from a middle-aged man with active COVID-19. Sequencing input: peripheral blood. The chain combines TRBV29-1 with TRBJ2-1, with 11 bases aligning to TRBD1. The CDR3 protein is CSVEYRLGTGGYNEQFF. CDR3 DNA sequence: TGCAGCGTTGAGTACCGTTTAGGGACAGGGGGGTACAATGAGCAGTTCTTC.